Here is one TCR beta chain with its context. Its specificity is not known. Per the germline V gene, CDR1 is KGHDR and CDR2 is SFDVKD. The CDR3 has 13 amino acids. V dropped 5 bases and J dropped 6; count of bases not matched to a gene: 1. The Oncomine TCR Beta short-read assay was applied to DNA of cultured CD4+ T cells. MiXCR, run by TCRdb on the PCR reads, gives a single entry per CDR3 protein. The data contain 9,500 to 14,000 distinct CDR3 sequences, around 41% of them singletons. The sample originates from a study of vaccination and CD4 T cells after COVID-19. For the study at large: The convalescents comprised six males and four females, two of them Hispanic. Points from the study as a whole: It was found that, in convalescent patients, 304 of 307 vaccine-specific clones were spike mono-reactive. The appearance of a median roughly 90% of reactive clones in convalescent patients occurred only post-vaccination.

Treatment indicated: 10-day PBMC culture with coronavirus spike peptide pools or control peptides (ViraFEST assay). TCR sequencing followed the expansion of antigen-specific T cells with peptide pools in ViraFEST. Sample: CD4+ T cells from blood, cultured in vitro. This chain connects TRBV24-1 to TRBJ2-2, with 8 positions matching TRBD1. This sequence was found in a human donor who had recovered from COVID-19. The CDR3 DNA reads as TGTGCCACCAGTGGGACAGGGCCCGGGGAGCTGTTTTTT. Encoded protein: CATSGTGPGELFF.